One T cell receptor (beta chain) is described in this entry. The target of this receptor is not known. Per-base quality was not reported, and no clone a single base away is much larger than it. The cohort consisted of 670 or so healthy bone marrow donors. At the time of sampling, every cohort member was nominally healthy, though immune exposures that went unrecorded were likely present. The donor tested CMV seropositive and was one of the 289 seropositive cohort members. Each donor provided a peripheral blood sample, and peripheral blood mononuclear cells were used for TCR beta sequencing. Genomic DNA extraction from the blood cell samples was performed with the Qiagen DNeasy Blood Extraction Kit. This sample was taken from a study of cytomegalovirus exposure and HLA in healthy donors (dated by TCRdb to about 2017). About the study as a whole: An earlier analysis of about 530 of the donors reported 276 Gb of sequence data and approximately 120 million unique TCR beta sequences obtained from around 180 million T cells. In the later analysis, no new phenotypic data were used to find candidate immune exposures; instead, reliance was placed on TCR beta sequences and their occurrence across donors. To predict cytomegalovirus infection status, the study brought together high-throughput TCR immunosequencing, statistical association of individual TCRs with disease status, and machine learning. Of the 350 to 400 genotyped donors, over 70% fell in the genetic ancestry cluster associated with self-reported Caucasian donors. In a later analysis, previously published TCR beta repertoires from several hundred donors were re-analyzed and high-resolution HLA genotyping was added so that TCR occurrence patterns could be studied. In addition to the first cohort of approximately 650 subjects, a separate validation cohort of 130 or so different subjects was used. Donor age, sex, ethnicity and CMV serostatus were collected together with the repertoire data. Because of strong linkage in the cohort, five DR-DQ haplotypes were treated as single units for association and clustering. Every discovery cohort repertoire had been produced on one sequencing platform. HLA typing included class I and class II loci at four-digit resolution. In a later genetic analysis, genome-wide SNP genotypes for about three fifths of the roughly 670 donors were used, and that subset was treated as a discovery cohort. Among 300 to 500 genotyped donors of the cohort, an average of about 220,000 unique TCR beta nucleotide sequences was sequenced per donor, of which about 18% were non-productive. The aim of the study was to test whether cataloging public T cell receptors could identify signatures of past pathogen exposure. An early release covering roughly 600 HLA-typed donors comprised 300 to 350 gigabases of sequencing data and approximately 85 million unique TCR sequences. Using immunosequencing, the study profiled T cell repertoires from about 620 subjects and related those repertoires to cytomegalovirus serostatus. An earlier analysis of some 500 of the donors applied high-throughput TCR beta sequencing to assess whether each TCR beta V gene segment acted as functional or pseudogenic. The number of donors typed differed by locus, with roughly 629-640 for A, B, C, DRB1 and DQB1, 522 for DQA1, 600 to 610 for DPA1, and about 450 for DPB1. Points the paper makes about the study in general: A few of the identified cytomegalovirus-associated TCR beta chains were confirmed in vitro to be specific for cytomegalovirus antigens. An association between a missense DCLRE1C variant and V-gene and J-gene trimming of TCR beta chains was found in a later genetic analysis and replicated in an independent cohort. In a later analysis, most CMV-associated TCR beta chains were found to appear HLA-restricted, with HLA associations seemingly driven largely by CMV exposure. Linkage disequilibrium might explain the correlated functional status among segregating V segments, but an unknown experimental factor could not be excluded. According to a later analysis, parvovirus B19, influenza, CMV and Epstein-Barr virus appeared linked to several top co-occurrence clusters. Immune exposure information for the cohort was limited to CMV serostatus. According to the authors, the approach could potentially be generalized to other disease states and immunological phenotypes. Assigning TCR associations to individual alleles was difficult when HLA alleles, especially DR and DQ, strongly co-occurred. HLA typing was unavailable for some donors at each locus, so association tests used only the typed subset. A group of highly shared sequence variants was considered likely to be a technical artifact of the sequencing pipeline. A further reported finding was that TCR beta sequences accurately predicted the HLA-A and HLA-B alleles for most subjects in the first cohort. In a later analysis, HLA-associated TCR beta chains were found to be more clonally expanded and to have lower generation probabilities than equally common non-associated chains. A later analysis found that TCR association rates varied across HLA loci, with DRB1 alleles showing the most associated TCRs and HLA-C alleles the fewest. Broadly in line with IMGT annotations, most TCR beta V segments showed up in productive rearrangements about 87% or about 30% of the time in an earlier analysis of about 500 of the donors. According to a later genetic analysis, donors in an Asian-associated ancestry cluster had fewer N-insertions in productive TCRs than the approximately 630-donor mean. The 87-base-pair reads could not distinguish some IMGT-functional V segments, including TRBV6-2 and TRBV6-3, so those segments were excluded. At a false discovery rate of 0.05, a later analysis linked about 17,000 TCR beta sequences to specific HLA alleles. The cohort was sequenced for TCR beta chains only, and without alpha or paired-chain data the features that could be detected were limited. In the study, about 150 TCR beta chains were listed as associated with cytomegalovirus. The presence/absence analyses assumed that sequencing depth was roughly uniform across donors, and that assumption may not be true. Because counts were too low, some 17 rarely observed V segments, including chromosome 9 orphons, were excluded from the earlier analysis of 587 of the donors. The classifier was reported to diagnose cytomegalovirus status with high specificity and sensitivity in both the original cohort and the validation cohort. While some public TCRs were present in many individuals, most TCR sequences turned up only very rarely across donors.

The trim is 6 bases for V and 5 bases for J, with a gap of 10 bases between the germline ends. The CDR3 measures 13 amino acids from cysteine to phenylalanine. Only the CDR3 DNA is retained, 39 bases long and in frame from the first base. Looking up the germline V gene yields CDR1 MNHNS and CDR2 SASEGT. Libraries were made using the immunoSEQ multiplex PCR assay. The multiplex PCR relied on a mix of 60 forward primers for TCR Vbeta segments and 13 reverse primers for TCR Jbeta segments. Amplification of the CDR3 region of rearranged TCR beta genes was performed with a multiplex PCR assay on genomic DNA. Amplified TCR beta libraries were sequenced as 87-base-pair reads on the Illumina HiSeq System. Per the source publication's procedure: Across the 670 or so repertoires, a later analysis counted 60 million to 90 million unique TCR beta chains, roughly 11 million of which were shared by at least two donors. To remove PCR and sequencing errors, raw reads were error-corrected and collapsed into unique sequences using a nearest-neighbor algorithm that merged closely related sequences. CDR3 sequences were aligned to IMGT reference sequences to assign V, D and J gene segments. For a sequence to be retained, at least a six-nucleotide match to both a V gene segment and a J gene segment was required. Rearrangements were classified as productive when the CDR3 lacked stop codons and remained in frame with V and J, and all other rearrangements were classified as non-productive. CDR3 was defined according to IMGT convention as the region running from the second conserved V-encoded cysteine to the conserved J-encoded phenylalanine. The earlier analysis of 587 of the donors excluded sequences that lacked an unambiguous match to a single V gene segment. An earlier analysis of some 610 of the donors called V segments functional above 56.7% productive rearrangements and segregating when the between-donor standard deviation exceeded 5%. A statistical classification framework was built for diagnosing cytomegalovirus status from the catalog of TCR beta chain sequences. In a later analysis, V and J genes were assigned by comparing TCR nucleotide sequences against IMGT/GENE-DB human TR gene sequences. In a later analysis, CDR3 sequences and most-parsimonious VDJ recombination scenarios were assigned using the TCRdist pipeline. A later analysis defined each TCR beta chain by its CDR3 amino acid sequence plus V-gene family, and excluded reads lacking a unique V-gene family. To address suspected cross-contamination and a sequencing artifact, a later analysis removed 592 highly shared, low-generation-probability nucleotide sequences. In a later analysis, a clonal expansion index was calculated for each public chain from normalized within-repertoire ranks of inferred template counts. A later analysis computed generation probabilities with a VDJ recombination model fitted to out-of-frame rearrangements, and checked the results against IGoR. In a later analysis, hypergeometric tests were used to score TCR-TCR, TCR-HLA and TCR-CMV co-occurrence, with a repertoire-size bias correction applied to TCR pairs. False discovery rates were estimated in a later analysis by permuting HLA or CMV assignments 20 times. In a later analysis, co-occurring TCRs were grouped using DBSCAN, and TCRdist sequence similarity was added for clustering within HLA-allele-positive subsets. Repertoires with fewer than 30,000 or more than 120,000 public chains, plus five repertoires with anomalous nucleotide sharing, were excluded from co-occurrence clustering. TCRdb limited this immuneACCESS table to in-frame rearrangements with V and J called. A share of clones is missing; checked studies link under half to unresolved V genes, and the rest is unexplained. For V, J and clone size, that table is used; D and trimming come from the DNA. This sample has about 240,000 clones in its table, and around 81% of those were observed once. The biggest ten clones account for around 8.6% of the sample.

Material for sequencing was PBMCs. The TCR sequence derives from a woman in her sixties in good health and CMV-seropositive. The V and J segments used are TRBV6-1 and TRBJ1-4; tentative D gene TRBD1, with 5 bases matching. The bases are TGTGCCAGCAGGATGGGGCTGAATGAAAAACTGTTTTTT. Protein translation: CASRMGLNEKLFF.